The 26 T cell receptor beta chains below all came from one sample that was sequenced in a study of blood T cell repertoires in COVID-19. The data were produced by immunoSEQ multiplex PCR, yet TCRdb's version contains in-frame clones alone and is incomplete. The table lists 150,000 to 200,000 clones, more than 65% of them singletons. The sequenced sample consisted of peripheral blood. All receptors derive from a human donor with acute or convalescent COVID-19. The donor label of this sample is uncertain.

The genes are TRBV6-5 and TRBJ2-3, with D possibly matching TRBD1 (6 bases). Between the trimmed V and J ends, which lost 0 bases and 4 bases, there was a span of 11 bases. The CDR3 has 15 amino acids. Germline lookup yields CDR1 MNHEY and CDR2 SVGAGI. CDR3 in DNA: TGTGCCAGCAGTTACTCGTCAGGGGCGGCAGATACGCAGTATTTT. Protein sequence: CASSYSSGAADTQYF.

CDR3 nucleotides: TGTGCCAGCAGCTTGGAGGGGGCGGGACACAATGAGCAGTTCTTC. Translating it yields CASSLEGAGHNEQFF. The rearrangement links TRBV11-3 to TRBJ2-1, with D perhaps TRBD1 (7 bases). The CDR3 has 15 amino acids. V shed 3 bases and J shed 5 bases, with 14 bases lying between them. Germline V gives CDR1 SGHNT, CDR2 YENEEA.

The V gene is TRBV5-1, the J gene TRBJ2-7, with D possibly TRBD2 on 5 matching bases. CDR1 SGHRS and CDR2 YFSETQ come from the germline V gene. Trimming shortened V by 4 bases and J by 6 bases, and 14 bases separated the two germline ends. The CDR3 runs 13 residues. The CDR3 spells CASSLKERIEQYF. DNA of the CDR3: TGCGCCAGCAGCCTGAAAGAGCGGATCGAGCAGTACTTC.

V and J are TRBV19 and TRBJ2-3; 10 bases are a match to TRBD1. Germline CDR1 reads LNHDA; CDR2 reads SQIVND (reference sequence). Losses at the gene ends were 11 bases for V and 5 bases for J; bases not matched to a gene: 7. This CDR3 is built from 13 residues. Written as DNA, the CDR3 is TGTGCCTGCCGGGACAGGGGCCTAGATACGCAGTATTTT. Its protein product is CACRDRGLDTQYF.

This chain joins TRBV2 and TRBJ1-6, with TRBD1 matching 7 bases. CDR3 size: 16 residues. Trimming at V came to 6 bases and at J to 0 bases, leaving 5 bases not matched to a gene. CDR1 SNHLY and CDR2 FYNNEI come from the germline V gene. The CDR3 DNA follows: TGTGCCAGCAGACCGACAGGGAGCTCCTATAATTCACCCCTCCACTTT. Translating gives CASRPTGSSYNSPLHF.

This chain uses TRBV6-5 with TRBJ2-3; the match to TRBD2 covers 9 bases. The CDR3 covers 15 residues. Germline assignment: CDR1 MNHEY and CDR2 SVGAGI. Trimming took 7 bases from V and 2 from J; bases not matched to a gene: 7. The CDR3 nucleotides are TGTGCCAGCATCCGGCTAGCGGGGCCCACAGATACGCAGTATTTT. This codes for CASIRLAGPTDTQYF.

This clone has only a few counts. The chain has TRBV4-2 and TRBJ2-1, with TRBD2 matching 9 bases. The ends lost 1 base at V and 9 bases at J; junction bases unmatched: 10. CDR1 and CDR2 (germline): LGHNA, YNFKEQ. The CDR3 is 16 amino acids. CDR3 sequence: CASSQARLAGLSEQFF. The CDR3 DNA reads as TGTGCCAGCAGCCAAGCCCGTCTAGCGGGGTTATCTGAGCAGTTCTTC.

This chain links TRBV28 with TRBJ2-3; TRBD2 is a possible D gene (6 bases). The ends were cut back, 5 bases at V and 3 bases at J, with 15 bases in the middle. The CDR3 runs to 15 residues. Germline assignment: CDR1 MDHEN and CDR2 SYDVKM. Here the CDR3 DNA reads TGTGCCAGCAGTGAGATAGGAGGGTCTACAGATACGCAGTATTTT. Translating gives CASSEIGGSTDTQYF.

This rearrangement joins TRBV11-2 to TRBJ2-1; D perhaps matches TRBD2 (6 bases). The germline V gene encodes CDR1 SGHAT and CDR2 FQNNGV. This CDR3 is built from 18 residues. V was cut by 5 bases and J by 1 base, with 21 bases left in between. The chain's CDR3 is CASSRLGGGGLSYNEQFF. The CDR3 nucleotides are TGTGCCAGCAGCCGACTGGGGGGTGGCGGCTTATCCTACAATGAGCAGTTCTTC. The full variable domain, with the rest looked up from reference TRBV11-2 and TRBJ2-1, is EAGVAQSPRYKIIEKRQSVAFWCNPISGHATLYWYQQILGQGPKLLIQFQNNGVVDDSQLPKDRFSAERLKGVDSTLKIQPAKLEDSAVYLCASSRLGGGGLSYNEQFFGPGTRLTVL.

The chain combines TRBV6-1 with TRBJ2-1; TRBD2 matches 13 bases. The length of the CDR3 is 16 residues. V was pared by 0 bases and J by 9 bases, with 5 bases of the junction left unmatched. Germline V lookup: CDR1 MNHNS, CDR2 SASEGT. As DNA, the CDR3 is TGTGCCAGCAGTGAAGCGCAGACTAGCGGGGGGAGTGAGCAGTTCTTC. Translated: CASSEAQTSGGSEQFF.

The gene calls are TRBV15 and TRBJ1-1; 11 bases line up with TRBD1. The CDR3 is 13 amino acids. With V trimmed by 9 bases and J by 3 bases, 3 bases remained unmatched. Germline assignment: CDR1 LNHNV and CDR2 YYDKDF (reference sequence). The CDR3 DNA follows: TGTGCCACGGCGGGACAGGGGGACACTGAAGCTTTCTTT. This encodes CATAGQGDTEAFF.

This clone was observed once. J is TRBJ1-1 and V is TRBV6-2 or TRBV6-3, with TRBD1 as a possible D gene (6 bases). The ends were cut back, 0 bases at V and 3 bases at J, with 11 bases in the middle. Germline V lookup: CDR1 MNHEY, CDR2 SVGEGT. The CDR3 runs to 15 residues. The CDR3 is CASSYSRGGDTEAFF. As DNA, the CDR3 is TGTGCCAGCAGTTACTCGAGAGGGGGGGACACTGAAGCTTTCTTT.

CDR3 DNA sequence: TGTGCCAGCAGTGGTTGGAGCGAGGGAAGAAACACCATATATTTT. Translated, it gives CASSGWSEGRNTIYF. The chain has TRBV2 and TRBJ1-3; D unclear. The germline V gene has CDR1 SNHLY and CDR2 FYNNEI. Trimming left V 4 bases short and J 5 bases short, with 15 bases between. The CDR3 has 15 residues.

V and J are TRBV19 and TRBJ2-7; possible D gene TRBD1, 6 bases. The CDR3 spans 15 residues. The germline V and J ends were trimmed by 1 base and 2 bases, with 12 bases remaining between them. Germline loops: CDR1 LNHDA, CDR2 SQIVND (reference sequence). The CDR3: CASSIGGTQTYEQYF. For the CDR3, the DNA is TGTGCCAGTAGTATAGGGGGGACACAGACCTACGAGCAGTACTTC.

This clone was detected once. V gene TRBV6-1 combines with J gene TRBJ1-6; TRBD1 matches at 7 bases. CDR1 is MNHNS and CDR2 is SASEGT in the germline V gene. The CDR3 is made up of 14 amino acids. Trimming took 1 base from V and 11 from J; bases not matched to a gene: 5. CDR3 sequence (DNA): TGTGCCAGCAGTGAAGGACAGGGAAGGACACCCCTCCACTTT. This codes for CASSEGQGRTPLHF.

V gene TRBV28 combines with J gene TRBJ2-5; TRBD1 matches at 11 bases. V lost 6 bases and J lost 5; bases outside the gene matches: 11. CDR1 and CDR2 from the germline V gene are MDHEN and SYDVKM. The length of the CDR3 is 16 residues. As DNA, the CDR3 is TGTGCCAGCAGCGCTCCCGGACAGGGGGCTGGGGAGACCCAGTACTTC. Amino acids: CASSAPGQGAGETQYF.

The chain combines TRBV2 with TRBJ2-5, with a possible D match to TRBD1 (6 bases). CDR3 length equals 14 residues. Germline CDR1 and CDR2: SNHLY and FYNNEI. Trimming took 4 bases from V and 1 from J, leaving 10 bases between them. This CDR3 is CASSVGAGQETQYF. The CDR3 DNA reads TGTGCCAGCAGTGTGGGGGCTGGCCAAGAGACCCAGTACTTC.

The rearrangement uses TRBV2 and TRBJ1-5; D is ambiguous. The CDR3 is 13 residues long. Germline V gene lookup returns CDR1 SNHLY and CDR2 FYNNEI. With 5 bases removed from V and 9 bases from J, the gap between germline ends came to 14 bases. The DNA for the CDR3 is TGTGCCAGCAGTCTTCGGGTCTTTCGGCCCCAGCATTTT. This sequence encodes CASSLRVFRPQHF.

This chain connects TRBV3-1 (or the pseudogene TRBV3-2) to TRBJ2-3, with a weak D call TRBD1 (6 bases). Germline CDR1 reads LGHDT; CDR2 reads YNNKEL (reference sequence). Trimming removed 0 bases from V and 3 bases from J, with 13 bases in between. CDR3 length: 16 residues. CDR3: CASSQEGARFTDTQYF. DNA of the CDR3: TGTGCCAGCAGCCAAGAGGGGGCGCGTTTTACAGATACGCAGTATTTT.

This sequence joins TRBV13 and TRBJ2-3; D gene ambiguous. Germline CDR1 reads PRHDT; CDR2 reads FYEKMQ (reference sequence). CDR3 size: 15 residues. V lost 0 bases, J lost 2 bases, and 9 bases lay in between. The CDR3 spells CASSLGGVATDTQYF. The CDR3 bases are TGTGCCAGCAGCTTAGGCGGAGTAGCCACAGATACGCAGTATTTT.

Comments on this clone: Other DNA sequences in this sample translate to the same CDR3. V and J are TRBV19 and TRBJ1-3; tentative D call: TRBD1 (5 bases). The CDR3 is 15 residues long. CDR1 and CDR2 from the germline V gene are LNHDA and SQIVND (reference sequence). Trimming pared 1 base from V and 4 bases from J, leaving 11 bases between. CDR3 nucleotides: TGTGCCAGTAGTATAGGAGCGGGGCCGGGAAACACCATATATTTT. Translation: CASSIGAGPGNTIYF.

The chain is built from TRBV11-2 and TRBJ1-2, with 7 bases aligning to TRBD1. V lost 5 bases, J lost 4 bases, and 4 bases stayed unmatched. The germline V gene has CDR1 SGHAT and CDR2 FQNNGV. The CDR3 length is 13 residues. CDR3 in DNA: TGTGCCAGCAGCCCGGGACAGACCTATGGCTACACCTTC. Its protein product is CASSPGQTYGYTF.

V gene TRBV7-9 combines with J gene TRBJ2-7; D perhaps matches TRBD1 (5 bases). V shed 0 bases and J shed 2 bases, with 5 bases lying between them. Per the germline V gene, CDR1 is SEHNR and CDR2 is FQNEAQ (reference sequence). CDR3 length: 13 residues. CDR3 sequence: CASSLAGAYEQYF. As DNA, the CDR3 is TGTGCCAGCAGCTTAGCAGGGGCCTACGAGCAGTACTTC.

The chain joins TRBV2 to TRBJ1-2, with D uncertain. Germline-derived CDR1 and CDR2 are SNHLY and FYNNEI. The CDR3 spans 14 residues. Deletions cut 4 bases from V and 4 bases from J, with 13 bases between. The CDR3 DNA is TGTGCCAGCAGTGTTGACTCTCTTTCCTATGGCTACACCTTC. Amino acids: CASSVDSLSYGYTF.

The rearrangement links TRBV19 to TRBJ1-1; 12 bases are shared with TRBD1. Germline lookup yields CDR1 LNHDA and CDR2 SQIVND (reference sequence). J was trimmed by 5 bases and V by 5 bases; bases with no gene match: 9. This CDR3 is 16 amino acids long. The CDR3 DNA is TGTGCCAGTAGTTCCCGGGACAGGGGGCGTGATACTGAAGCTTTCTTT. Protein product: CASSSRDRGRDTEAFF.

This clone was counted a single time. The V gene is TRBV6-5, the J gene TRBJ1-6; maybe TRBD1 (6 bases). Trimming shortened V by 8 bases and J by 10 bases, and 15 bases separated the two germline ends. Looked up from germline, CDR1 is MNHEY and CDR2 is SVGAGI. The CDR3 contains 13 residues. CDR3 residues: CASSARGVSPLHF. DNA for the CDR3: TGTGCCAGCTCTGCCAGGGGAGTGTCACCCCTCCACTTT.